This entry is about one T cell receptor (beta chain). Germline V gene data show CDR1 as MNHEY and CDR2 as SMNVEV (reference sequence). Trimming cost V 0 bases and J 8 bases, with 11 bases left between them. This CDR3 has 14 residues. The sample belongs to a study of T cells after yellow fever vaccination. A process of 5'RACE template switching, which added a universal primer site and UMIs, was used to make TCR cDNA. TCRdb re-analysed the 5' RACE reads in MiXCR, keeping a single row per CDR3 protein. Of 510,000 or so distinct CDR3 sequences in the sample, approximately 21% are singletons; the top ten hold roughly 13%.

V usage is TRBV27 and J usage is TRBJ2-1; D remains unclear. The sequence was obtained from a man younger than 45 who received the YFV17D yellow fever vaccine. The starting material was PBMCs, obtained 15 days after the yellow fever booster vaccination. The CDR3 DNA reads TGTGCCAGCAGTTTATCCCCTCTAGGATATGAGCAGTTCTTC. Translated, it gives CASSLSPLGYEQFF.